This T cell receptor beta chain was recorded in a study of cytomegalovirus exposure and HLA in healthy donors. Study-wide results and limits: Most of the TCR beta V segments (in an earlier analysis) were productive either about 87% or about 30% of the time. Follow-up analysis later connected one missense variant in DCLRE1C with trimming of TCR beta V- and J-genes. It is likely that the observed cluster of highly shared sequence variants was a sequencing artifact.

V was clipped by 4 bases and J by 1 base; unmatched bases: 3. The CDR3 covers 15 residues. CDR1 is MGHRA, CDR2 YSYEKL, per germline. The PCR was carried out with 60 Vbeta primers and 13 Jbeta primers. Profiling relied on immunoSEQ multiplex PCR, and the TCRdb table lists in-frame clones only, not all of them. The sample has some 150,000 clones, about 80% seen once. Turning to this clone: The target antigen is unknown.

The sequence was collected from a middle-aged man in good health and CMV-seronegative. Input material: PBMCs. The chain uses TRBV4-1 and TRBJ2-7; 11 nucleotides agree with TRBD2. The CDR3 region is CASSRTSGPSYEQYF. CDR3 in DNA: TGCGCCAGCAGCCGGACTAGCGGGCCATCCTACGAGCAGTACTTC.